This T cell receptor beta chain is drawn from a study of T-cell memory formation after mild COVID-19. Study background: The study found TCR clusters largely donor specific.

Note on this clonotype: Its antigen is as yet unknown.

TCRdb fed the 5' RACE reads into MiXCR, producing one record per CDR3 protein. The sample contains under 600,000 distinct CDR3 sequences, about a fifth of which appear only once. General study results and limits: Nothing showed for sure that second-wave clones peaking on day 37 were SARS-CoV-2 specific. Mainly in CM and EM were contracting CD4+ clones; CD8+ were in EMRA.

The sample taken for sequencing was PBMCs or a T cell subset sorted from them (not recorded which). This TCR derives from an adult woman who had mild COVID-19 (a few samples of this study predate the infection). Cell type and time point are not known.

The CDR3 region has the DNA TGCGCCAGCAGCCATCACTCTAGCGGGGGTAGCACAGATACGCAGTATTTT. As protein: CASSHHSSGGSTDTQYF. The chain joins TRBV5-1 to TRBJ2-3, with 10 bases fitting TRBD2. With 4 bases clipped from V and 0 bases from J, the junction kept 8 bases outside the gene matches. Germline CDR1 is SGHRS and CDR2 is YFSETQ. The CDR3 extends over 17 amino acids.